These 8 T cell receptor beta chains were all obtained from the same sample, sequenced in a study of cytomegalovirus exposure and HLA in healthy donors. Both 60 Vbeta primers and 13 Jbeta primers went into the PCR. Profiled with immunoSEQ multiplex PCR; TCRdb holds only in-frame clones, not every one. This sample's table reports 100,000 or so clones. Input material: PBMCs. The receptors come from a woman in her thirties in good health and CMV-seronegative.

The CDR3 spells CASSDSNTEAFF. CDR3 bases: TGTGCCAGCAGTGACAGCAACACTGAAGCTTTCTTT. V usage is TRBV28 and J usage is TRBJ1-1; perhaps TRBD1 as D (5 bases). The CDR3 loop spans 12 amino acids. Germline CDR1 reads MDHEN; CDR2 reads SYDVKM. Trimming removed 5 bases at V and 2 bases at J, with 6 bases between.

This chain joins TRBV27 and TRBJ2-7, with 7 positions matching TRBD1. The germline gives CDR1 MNHEY, CDR2 SMNVEV (reference sequence). The V segment lost 2 bases and the J segment 4 bases; nucleotides outside the gene matches: 8. The length of the CDR3 is 15 residues. The CDR3 loop reads CASSLDPARGYEQYF. CDR3 nucleotide sequence: TGTGCCAGCAGTTTAGACCCGGCCAGGGGGTACGAGCAGTACTTC.

The chain couples TRBV7-9 to TRBJ1-2; TRBD1 matches at 10 bases. J lost 4 bases, V lost 2 bases, and 7 bases had no gene match. Germline assignment: CDR1 SEHNR and CDR2 FQNEAQ (reference sequence). The CDR3 is 16 residues long. The chain's CDR3 is CASSLSVTGGAYGYTF. Written as DNA, the CDR3 is TGTGCCAGCAGCTTAAGCGTGACAGGGGGCGCCTATGGCTACACCTTC.

The chain has TRBV6-5 and TRBJ2-5, with 10 bases matching TRBD1. Matching the DNA end better, TRBJ2-7 makes the J call doubtful. The CDR3 is 15 amino acids. Germline V gene lookup returns CDR1 MNHEY and CDR2 SVGAGI. CDR3 sequence: CASSYPGQGIYEQYF. CDR3 nucleotides: TGTGCCAGCAGTTACCCGGGACAGGGGATATACGAGCAGTACTTC.

V usage is TRBV7-8 and J usage is TRBJ2-1; a possible D gene is TRBD1 (6 bases). CDR1 and CDR2 from the germline V gene are SGHVS and FQNEAQ. V was clipped by 0 bases and J by 9 bases, with 15 bases between them. The CDR3 totals 15 residues. CDR3 DNA: TGTGCCAGCAGCTTAGCAGGGTCCCTACAGGGTGAGCAGTTCTTC. Translation gives CASSLAGSLQGEQFF.

The V gene is TRBV19, the J gene TRBJ1-3, with D maybe TRBD1 (5 bases). V lost 5 bases to trimming and J lost 0 bases, with 23 bases between them. The CDR3 consists of 19 residues. The germline CDR1 and CDR2 sequences are LNHDA and SQIVND (reference sequence). CDR3 in amino acids: CASSSRGWGPERSGNTIYF. Here the CDR3 DNA reads TGTGCCAGTAGTTCCCGCGGATGGGGCCCAGAACGCTCTGGAAACACCATATATTTT.

The chain is built from TRBV28 and TRBJ2-2; 7 positions agree with TRBD1. CDR3 size: 17 residues. CDR1 is MDHEN and CDR2 is SYDVKM in the germline V gene. The V segment lost 3 bases and the J segment 5 bases; nucleotides outside the gene matches: 12. The CDR3 spells CASSLENRGQRTGELFF. DNA for the CDR3: TGTGCCAGCAGTTTGGAAAATAGGGGGCAGAGGACCGGGGAGCTGTTTTTT. The full variable domain, completed using reference TRBV28 and TRBJ2-2, is DVKVTQSSRYLVKRTGEKVFLECVQDMDHENMFWYRQDPGLGLRLIYFSYDVKMKEKGDIPEGYSVSREKKERFSLILESASTNQTSMYLCASSLENRGQRTGELFFGEGSRLTVL.

J is TRBJ1-4 and V is TRBV28, with D uncertain. The CDR3 is 14 residues long. Looked up from germline, CDR1 is MDHEN and CDR2 is SYDVKM. With 5 bases removed from V and 7 bases from J, the gap between germline ends came to 14 bases. As DNA, the CDR3 is TGTGCCAGCAGTCGTCCGGCAGGTGGTGAAAAACTGTTTTTT. Translated, it gives CASSRPAGGEKLFF. Looking up the rest from reference TRBV28 and TRBJ1-4 gives the full variable domain: DVKVTQSSRYLVKRTGEKVFLECVQDMDHENMFWYRQDPGLGLRLIYFSYDVKMKEKGDIPEGYSVSREKKERFSLILESASTNQTSMYLCASSRPAGGEKLFFGSGTQLSVL.